The T cell receptor beta chain described here comes from a study of T cell repertoires in cytomegalovirus infection. Study in general: It was recently identified HLA-C-restricted and well-studied HLA-B-restricted CMV epitopes that the study used. It was the public TCR beta signatures that indicated both CMV infection and matching HLA type.

Remarks on this clonotype: Its antigen remains unknown.

Study observations and caveats: The ex vivo response was dominated by HLA-C-restricted CMV-specific TCR beta clonotypes. Adding up the frequency of public TCR beta families identified people who carried CMV plus the relevant HLA.

J gave up 1 base and V 4 bases, and 5 bases lay outside the gene matches. CDR1 and CDR2 (germline): MDHEN, SYDVKM. The CDR3 spans 17 residues. TCRdb re-called the reads through MiXCR, storing one row per CDR3 protein. The sample includes hundreds of thousands of distinct CDR3 sequences, 33% of them seen just once. The material was cultured PBMCs, obtained from culture after CMV antigen stimulation. The receptor's source is a human donor in good health (CMV status not recorded). Some clones in this sample may be carry-over from other donors' samples. The chain couples TRBV28 to TRBJ2-6, with 9 bases matching TRBD1. The CDR3 region is CASSSPGTGSGANVLTF. For the CDR3, the DNA is TGTGCCAGCAGTTCCCCCGGGACAGGGTCTGGGGCCAACGTCCTGACTTTC.